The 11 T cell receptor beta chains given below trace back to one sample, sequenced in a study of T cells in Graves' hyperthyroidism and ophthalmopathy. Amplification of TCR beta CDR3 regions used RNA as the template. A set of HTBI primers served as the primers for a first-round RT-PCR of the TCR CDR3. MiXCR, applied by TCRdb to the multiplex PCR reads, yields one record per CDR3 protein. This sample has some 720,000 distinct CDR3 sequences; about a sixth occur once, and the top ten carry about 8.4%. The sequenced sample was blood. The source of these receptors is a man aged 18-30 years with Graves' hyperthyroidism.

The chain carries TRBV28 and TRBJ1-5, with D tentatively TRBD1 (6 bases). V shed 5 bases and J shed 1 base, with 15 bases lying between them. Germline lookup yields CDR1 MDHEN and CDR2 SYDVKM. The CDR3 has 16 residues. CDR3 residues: CASSTGGGWSNQPQHF. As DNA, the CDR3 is TGTGCCAGCAGTACCGGGGGGGGCTGGAGCAATCAGCCCCAGCATTTT.

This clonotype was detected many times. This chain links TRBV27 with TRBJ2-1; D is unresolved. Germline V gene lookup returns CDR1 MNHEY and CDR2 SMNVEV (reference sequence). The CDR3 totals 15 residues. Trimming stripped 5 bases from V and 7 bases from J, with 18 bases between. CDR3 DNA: TGTGCCAGCAGTCCAGCCGGTAATTCTGGTAATGAGCAGTTCTTC. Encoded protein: CASSPAGNSGNEQFF.

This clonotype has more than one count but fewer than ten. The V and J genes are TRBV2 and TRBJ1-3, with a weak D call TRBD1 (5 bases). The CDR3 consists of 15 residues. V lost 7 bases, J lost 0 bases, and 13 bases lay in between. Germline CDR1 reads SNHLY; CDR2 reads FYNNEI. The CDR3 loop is CASKTGPHSGNTIYF. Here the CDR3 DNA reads TGTGCCAGCAAAACGGGGCCCCACTCTGGAAACACCATATATTTT.

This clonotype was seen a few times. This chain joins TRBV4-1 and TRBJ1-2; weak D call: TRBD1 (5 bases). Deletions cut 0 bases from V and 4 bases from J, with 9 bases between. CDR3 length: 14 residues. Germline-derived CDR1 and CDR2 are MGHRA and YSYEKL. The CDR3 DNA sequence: TGCGCCAGCAGCCAAGAGAGGACACTCTATGGCTACACCTTC. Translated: CASSQERTLYGYTF.

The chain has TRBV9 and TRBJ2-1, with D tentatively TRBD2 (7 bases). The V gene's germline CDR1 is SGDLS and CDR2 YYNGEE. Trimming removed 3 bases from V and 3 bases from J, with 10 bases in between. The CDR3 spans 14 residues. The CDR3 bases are TGTGCCAGCAGCGGGGGAGGGGGCTACAATGAGCAGTTCTTC. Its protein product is CASSGGGGYNEQFF.

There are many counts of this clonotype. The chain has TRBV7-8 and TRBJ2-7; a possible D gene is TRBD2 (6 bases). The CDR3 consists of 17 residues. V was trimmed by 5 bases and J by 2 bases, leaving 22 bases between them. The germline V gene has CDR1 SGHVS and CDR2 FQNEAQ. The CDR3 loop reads CASSPRGRGLQTYEQYF. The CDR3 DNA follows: TGTGCCAGCAGCCCTAGGGGTAGGGGACTTCAAACCTACGAGCAGTACTTC.

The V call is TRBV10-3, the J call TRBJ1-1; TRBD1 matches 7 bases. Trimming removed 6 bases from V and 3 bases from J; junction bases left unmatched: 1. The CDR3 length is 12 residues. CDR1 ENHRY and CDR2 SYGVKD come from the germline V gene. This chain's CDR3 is CAIRGTDTEAFF. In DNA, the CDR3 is TGTGCCATCAGGGGGACAGACACTGAAGCTTTCTTT.

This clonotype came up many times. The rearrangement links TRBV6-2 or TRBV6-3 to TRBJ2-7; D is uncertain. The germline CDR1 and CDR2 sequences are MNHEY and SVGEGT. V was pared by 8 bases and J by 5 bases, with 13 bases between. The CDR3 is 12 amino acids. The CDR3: CASWDGFDEQYF. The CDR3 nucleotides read TGTGCCAGCTGGGATGGGTTCGACGAGCAGTACTTC.

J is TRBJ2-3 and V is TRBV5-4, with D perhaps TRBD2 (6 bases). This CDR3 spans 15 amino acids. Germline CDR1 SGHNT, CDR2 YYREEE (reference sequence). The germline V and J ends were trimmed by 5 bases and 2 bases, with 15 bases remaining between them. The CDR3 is CASRAGLATTDTQYF. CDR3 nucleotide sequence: TGTGCCAGCAGGGCGGGGCTAGCGACCACAGATACGCAGTATTTT.

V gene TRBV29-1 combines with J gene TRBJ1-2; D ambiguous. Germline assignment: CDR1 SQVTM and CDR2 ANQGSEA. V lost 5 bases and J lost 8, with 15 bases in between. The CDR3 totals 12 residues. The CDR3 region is CSVRQEIPGYTF. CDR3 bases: TGCAGCGTTAGGCAGGAGATTCCCGGCTACACCTTC. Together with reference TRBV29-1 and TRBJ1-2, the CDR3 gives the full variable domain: SAVISQKPSRDICQRGTSLTIQCQVDSQVTMMFWYRQQPGQSLTLIATANQGSEATYESGFVIDKFPISRPNLTFSTLTVSNMSPEDSSIYLCSVRQEIPGYTFGSGTRLTVV.

The CDR3 bases are TGTGCCAGCCGGCGGGGCAGGCTGGACTCTGGGGCCAACGTCCTGACTTTC. Protein: CASRRGRLDSGANVLTF. V usage is TRBV7-2 and J usage is TRBJ2-6, with a tentative D call TRBD2 (6 bases). V lost 8 bases and J lost 0, with 17 bases in between. Per germline, CDR1 SGHTA and CDR2 FQGNSA. The CDR3 runs to 17 residues.